The clone carrying this T cell receptor beta chain has a single count. Its target is unknown. The assay was immunoSEQ multiplex PCR, and TCRdb's table has in-frame clones only and misses some. The sample includes more than 250,000 clones, about nine tenths of them seen just once. With 7 bases clipped from V and 7 bases from J, the junction kept 5 bases outside the gene matches. Germline-derived CDR1 and CDR2 are MNHEY and SVGAGI. The CDR3 loop spans 13 amino acids. The data are from a study of cytomegalovirus exposure and HLA in healthy donors. Study observations and caveats: The study found most TCR sequences rare, yet found some public TCRs in many donors. Specificity for CMV antigens was confirmed in vitro for a few of the CMV-associated chains. Subsequent analysis found a tendency for first-cohort TCR clusters to co-occur within the 120 or so validation repertoires.

This chain links TRBV6-5 with TRBJ1-4; 8 nucleotides align to TRBD1. The sequence came from a woman aged 30 to 39 in good health and CMV-seropositive. Source material: PBMCs. CDR3 loop: CASKSGGLEKLFF. In DNA, the CDR3 is TGTGCCAGCAAATCAGGGGGCCTTGAAAAACTGTTTTTT.